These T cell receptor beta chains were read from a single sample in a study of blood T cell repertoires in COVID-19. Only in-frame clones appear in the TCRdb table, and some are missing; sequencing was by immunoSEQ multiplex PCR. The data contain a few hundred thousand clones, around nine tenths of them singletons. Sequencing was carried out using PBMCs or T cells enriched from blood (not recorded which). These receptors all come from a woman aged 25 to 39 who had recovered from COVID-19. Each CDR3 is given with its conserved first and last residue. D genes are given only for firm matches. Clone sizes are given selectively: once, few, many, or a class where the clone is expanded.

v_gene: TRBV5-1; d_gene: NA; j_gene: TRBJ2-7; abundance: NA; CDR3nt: TGCGCCAGCAGCTCTAGCAGGACCTACGAGCAGTACTTC; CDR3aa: CASSSSRTYEQYF
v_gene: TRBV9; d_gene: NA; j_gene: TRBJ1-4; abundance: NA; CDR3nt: TGTGCCAGCAGCGTAGGAGGGACTGCAACTAATGAAAAACTGTTTTTT; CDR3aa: CASSVGGTATNEKLFF
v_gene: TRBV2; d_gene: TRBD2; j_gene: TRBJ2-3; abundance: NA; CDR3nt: TGTGCCAGCAGTGAGGGGCGGCTAGCGGGGACGGATACGCAGTATTTT; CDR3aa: CASSEGRLAGTDTQYF
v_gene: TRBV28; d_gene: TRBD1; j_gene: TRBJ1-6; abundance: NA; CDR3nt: TGTGCCGTAAAGGACAGGGGTAACTCACCCCTCCACTTT; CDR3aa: CAVKDRGNSPLHF
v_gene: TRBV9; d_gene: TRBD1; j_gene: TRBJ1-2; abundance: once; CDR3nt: TGTGCCAGCAGCCCGACCCGTGGGACAGGGAGAGGCTACACCTTC; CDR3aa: CASSPTRGTGRGYTF
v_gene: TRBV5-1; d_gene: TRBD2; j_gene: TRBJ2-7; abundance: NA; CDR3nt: TGCGCCAGCAGCTTGGGTTTGTTCGGGGGGAGGCAACCCCCTCATCGGCAGTACTTC; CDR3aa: CASSLGLFGGRQPPHRQYF
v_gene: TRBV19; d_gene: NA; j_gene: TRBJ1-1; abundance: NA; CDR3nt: TGTGCCAGTAGTATAAGTGCGGGGGGATTCACTGAAGCTTTCTTT; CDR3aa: CASSISAGGFTEAFF
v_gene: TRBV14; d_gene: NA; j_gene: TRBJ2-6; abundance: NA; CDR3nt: TGTGCCAGCAGCCAAGGGTGGGGCTTTAGCTCTGGGGCCAACGTCCTGACTTTC; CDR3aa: CASSQGWGFSSGANVLTF
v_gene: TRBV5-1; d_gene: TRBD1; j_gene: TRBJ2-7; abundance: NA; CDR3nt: TGCGCCAGCAGGTGGACAGGGGGTCCCTACGAGCAGTACTTC; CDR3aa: CASRWTGGPYEQYF
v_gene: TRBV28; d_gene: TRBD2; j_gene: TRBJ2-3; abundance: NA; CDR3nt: TGTGCCAGCAGTTTAGGCGGGAGCCGCACAGATACGCAGTATTTT; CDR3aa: CASSLGGSRTDTQYF
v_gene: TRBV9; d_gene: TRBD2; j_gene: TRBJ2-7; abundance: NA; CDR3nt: TGTGCCAGCAGCCCCCACCCTTCAGCGGGATCCGGCGAGCAGTACTTC; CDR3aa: CASSPHPSAGSGEQYF
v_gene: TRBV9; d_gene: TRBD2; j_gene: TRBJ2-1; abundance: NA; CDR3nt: TGTGCCAGCAGCCCCTGGGCGGGAGTTAACGAGCAGTTCTTC; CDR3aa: CASSPWAGVNEQFF
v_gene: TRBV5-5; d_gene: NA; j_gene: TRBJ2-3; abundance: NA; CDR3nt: TGTGCCAGCAGCCTAGCCCAAAACACAGATACGCAGTATTTT; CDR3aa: CASSLAQNTDTQYF
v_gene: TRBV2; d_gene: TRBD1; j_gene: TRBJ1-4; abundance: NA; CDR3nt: TGTGCCAGCAGTTGGCTCAGGGGGGCTAATGAAAAACTGTTTTTT; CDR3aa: CASSWLRGANEKLFF
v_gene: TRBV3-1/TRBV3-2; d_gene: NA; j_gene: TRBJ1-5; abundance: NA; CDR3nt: TGTGCCAGCAGCCAAGAACCACAGACAAGCCAGCCCCAGCATTTT; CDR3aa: CASSQEPQTSQPQHF